Reported below is one T cell receptor beta chain. Its antigen is as yet unknown. Documented treatment: roughly 10-day PBMC culture with coronavirus spike peptide pools or control peptides (ViraFEST assay). This sample was taken from a study of vaccination and CD4 T cells after COVID-19. CDR3 length: 12 amino acids. The J segment lost 8 bases and the V segment lost 5 bases, leaving 8 bases of the junction unmatched. Per the germline V gene, CDR1 is DFQATT and CDR2 is SNEGSKA (reference sequence). Oncomine TCR Beta short-read sequencing was applied to DNA from cultured CD4+ T cells. Cultures of CD4+ T cells served as the source for extracting genomic DNA. One entry per CDR3 protein results from TCRdb running MiXCR on the PCR reads. The sample shows 11,000 or so distinct CDR3 sequences, around 50% of them seen only once.

The rearrangement links TRBV20-1 to TRBJ1-2; 7 positions agree with TRBD1. The receptor comes from a human donor who had recovered from COVID-19. The sequenced sample was CD4+ T cells from blood, cultured in vitro. For the CDR3, the DNA is TGCAGTGCTTGGGACAGCCGGGCCGGCTACACCTTC. This gives the protein CSAWDSRAGYTF.